The clone carrying this T cell receptor beta chain has a count of ten or more. Within a library made for alpha chains, this beta chain is off target, and its count is uninformative. This CDR3 comprises 12 residues. Germline V gives CDR1 SQVTM, CDR2 ANQGSEA. With 5 bases removed from V and 6 bases from J, the gap between germline ends came to 13 bases. TCRdb ran MiXCR on the 5' RACE reads and lists one entry per CDR3 protein. In the table there are some 14,000 distinct CDR3 sequences, around 5.2% of which are singletons. Noted time point: sample taken at primary tumor resection. Material for sequencing was whole RNA from tumor, nontumor lung or frozen PBMC, left unsorted. This entry is derived from a study of spatial heterogeneity in lung cancer.

This receptor was taken from a human donor with early-stage non-small cell lung cancer. Here the sequenced sample was lung tumor tissue, taken at surgery. The J gene is TRBJ1-2, the V gene TRBV29-1; D is unclear. CDR3 sequence: CSVTTTADGYTF. Here the CDR3 DNA reads TGCAGCGTTACAACAACCGCCGATGGCTACACCTTC.